This T cell receptor (beta chain) comes out of a study of blood T cells in healthy people across ages. The wider study: In model experiments, template switching was able to capture about one barcoded beta molecule for every two T cells that were present. Study-level points and caveats: Among long-lived donors, naive CD4+ cells were more numerous and diversity higher than in aged donors. Measured against age, TCR beta diversity per million T cells decreased in a roughly linear manner.

This clonotype was counted between two and nine times. Its antigen is undetermined. Alongside a J-beta primer mix, a sample-barcoded 5' primer served in a second PCR lasting roughly 6 to 12 cycles. TCRdb fed the 5' RACE reads into MiXCR, producing one record per CDR3 protein. The sample has roughly 1.6 million distinct CDR3 sequences; roughly 32% are singletons. Extracted total RNA amounted to at least 5.5 micrograms for each sample. What was sequenced was blood. The sequence derives from a woman aged 25 to 39 in good health.

The CDR3 DNA follows: TGCAGTGCTAGCGGGTCCCGGGGGGCCACAAATGAGCAGTTCTTC. Translating it yields CSASGSRGATNEQFF. The gene calls are TRBV20-1 and TRBJ2-1, with D possibly TRBD2 on 7 matching bases. Germline V CDR1 and CDR2: DFQATT, SNEGSKA (reference sequence). V was cut by 3 bases and J by 7 bases, with 19 bases left in between. The CDR3 consists of 15 residues.